The 29 T cell receptor beta chains reported below all come from one sample, sequenced in a study of T cells in localized non-small cell lung cancer (dated by TCRdb to 2020 to 2021). Preparation of the library involved the immunoSEQ multiplex PCR assay. The immuneACCESS repertoire file appears here via TCRdb, limited to in-frame rearrangements. These files lack a portion of the clones; in checked studies, under half of the deficit traces to unresolved V genes, and the cause of the others is not known. For this sample there are 10,000 or so clones; 92% appear just once. The top ten constitute about 7.5% of the sample. The material sequenced was peripheral blood, taken before any cancer treatment. The source is a woman aged 35 to 70 with stage I squamous cell lung carcinoma.

This chain uses TRBV30 with TRBJ1-2; D call uncertain. CDR3 length: 13 amino acids. V dropped 0 bases and J dropped 7 bases, with 12 bases sitting between them. Germline-derived CDR1 and CDR2 are GTSNPN and SVGIG (reference sequence). In DNA form, the CDR3 reads TGTGCCTGGAGTGTAGAAGTCGGGTTTGGCTACACCTTC. Its protein product is CAWSVEVGFGYTF.

The rearrangement joins TRBV2 to TRBJ1-1; D uncertain. Trimming removed 5 bases at V and 1 base at J, with 11 bases between. This CDR3 is built from 14 residues. Germline V gene lookup returns CDR1 SNHLY and CDR2 FYNNEI. The CDR3 protein is CASSRLLRNTEAFF. The CDR3 bases are TGTGCCAGCAGTCGTTTACTCCGGAACACTGAAGCTTTCTTT.

This chain joins TRBV7-1 and TRBJ2-7; 7 bases are a match to TRBD1. TRBV7-1 is recorded as an ORF, its role being uncertain. The CDR3 is made up of 14 amino acids. V dropped 4 bases and J dropped 5; count of bases not matched to a gene: 8. CDR3: CASSLASRGHEQYF. CDR3 DNA sequence: TGTGCCAGCAGCTTAGCTTCGAGGGGGCACGAGCAGTACTTC.

This clone came up a few times. The gene calls are TRBV19 and TRBJ2-3; D is perhaps TRBD1 or TRBD2 (5 bases each). This CDR3 contains 15 residues. CDR1 and CDR2 (germline): LNHDA, SQIVND (reference sequence). Deletions cut 6 bases from V and 2 bases from J, with 15 bases between. This CDR3 is CASSPGTFDTDTQYF. In DNA, the CDR3 is TGTGCCAGTAGCCCCGGGACGTTTGACACAGATACGCAGTATTTT.

V usage is TRBV10-3 and J usage is TRBJ2-3; a possible D gene is TRBD2 (5 bases). CDR3 length: 15 amino acids. With 8 bases removed from V and 0 bases from J, the gap between germline ends came to 15 bases. Germline assignment: CDR1 ENHRY and CDR2 SYGVKD. CDR3 DNA: TGTGCCATCCGACAAGAGGGCCTTAGCACAGATACGCAGTATTTT. Amino acid sequence: CAIRQEGLSTDTQYF.

The chain carries TRBV4-2 and TRBJ2-5, with TRBD2 matching over 8 bases. CDR3 length: 16 residues. Germline V gives CDR1 LGHNA, CDR2 YNFKEQ. V trimming: 3 bases; J trimming: 1 base; junction bases outside the gene matches: 7. The CDR3 bases are TGTGCCAGCAGCCACGACACCGGGACTAGCCAAGAGACCCAGTACTTC. Translation: CASSHDTGTSQETQYF.

This chain links TRBV9 with TRBJ2-5; 7 nucleotides line up with TRBD2. J gave up 2 bases and V 4 bases, and 8 bases lay outside the gene matches. This CDR3 comprises 15 residues. Germline V gives CDR1 SGDLS, CDR2 YYNGEE. CDR3 nucleotides: TGTGCCAGCAGCCCACCGGGAGCGGGGCAAGAGACCCAGTACTTC. This translates into CASSPPGAGQETQYF.

The chain couples TRBV11-3 to TRBJ2-7; 9 nucleotides align to TRBD1. The germline V gene has CDR1 SGHNT and CDR2 YENEEA. The V gene end was trimmed by 1 base and the J gene end by 6 bases; junction bases not matched to a gene: 7. The CDR3 contains 15 residues. This CDR3 reads CASSLGGQGAPEQYF. CDR3 nucleotides: TGTGCCAGCAGCTTAGGGGGACAGGGAGCCCCCGAGCAGTACTTC. Looking up the rest from reference TRBV11-3 and TRBJ2-7 gives the full variable domain: EAGVVQSPRYKIIEKKQPVAFWCNPISGHNTLYWYLQNLGQGPELLIRYENEEAVDDSQLPKDRFSAERLKGVDSTLKIQPAELGDSAVYLCASSLGGQGAPEQYFGPGTRLTVT.

This rearrangement joins TRBV27 to TRBJ1-6; D is perhaps TRBD1 (6 bases). The CDR3 length is 16 residues. V lost 9 bases and J lost 5, with 20 bases in between. Germline V lookup: CDR1 MNHEY, CDR2 SMNVEV (reference sequence). The CDR3 bases are TGTGCCAGTTTTCCCAGGGGAGGGGTCGATAATTCACCCCTCCACTTT. Translating gives CASFPRGGVDNSPLHF.

V is TRBV28 and J is TRBJ1-4; a possible D gene is TRBD1 (6 bases). Per the germline V gene, CDR1 is MDHEN and CDR2 is SYDVKM. The CDR3 spans 17 residues. V shed 2 bases and J shed 7 bases, with 20 bases lying between them. The CDR3 DNA sequence: TGTGCCAGCAGTTTAAGCAGGCGACAGGACGGTGTTGAAAAACTGTTTTTT. Protein sequence: CASSLSRRQDGVEKLFF.

The V call is TRBV7-6, the J call TRBJ2-1; a possible D gene is TRBD2 (7 bases). V was trimmed by 5 bases and J by 2 bases, leaving 13 bases between them. CDR3 length: 15 amino acids. Germline V gene lookup returns CDR1 SGHVS and CDR2 FNYEAQ. CDR3 amino acids: CASSQGGGAYNEQFF. DNA of the CDR3: TGTGCCAGCAGCCAGGGAGGGGGGGCCTACAATGAGCAGTTCTTC.

The V and J genes are TRBV4-1 and TRBJ1-2; 7 positions match TRBD1. With 3 bases clipped from V and 3 bases from J, the junction kept 7 bases outside the gene matches. This CDR3 is built from 15 residues. Germline lookup yields CDR1 MGHRA and CDR2 YSYEKL. As DNA, the CDR3 is TGCGCCAGCAGCCACCTGACAGGGTACGACTATGGCTACACCTTC. Translating it yields CASSHLTGYDYGYTF.

The chain carries TRBV11-1 and TRBJ1-1; TRBD1 agrees at 10 bases. This CDR3 is 12 amino acids long. Germline V gene lookup returns CDR1 SGHAT and CDR2 FQDESV (reference sequence). Unmatched junction bases numbered 10, after V lost 10 bases and J lost 11 bases. The CDR3 DNA follows: TGTGCCACCCGGGGGGACAGGGGTCCGGCTTTCTTT. It yields the protein CATRGDRGPAFF.

The chain links TRBV2 to TRBJ2-3, with 15 bases identical to TRBD2. There are 16 residues in the CDR3. CDR1 is SNHLY and CDR2 is FYNNEI in the germline V gene. The ends lost 7 bases at V and 1 base at J; junction bases unmatched: 3. DNA of the CDR3: TGTGCCAGCATCGGACTAGCGGGGGGGGGCACAGATACGCAGTATTTT. Its protein is CASIGLAGGGTDTQYF.

This rearrangement joins TRBV5-1 to TRBJ1-3; D is unclear. V dropped 5 bases and J dropped 3 bases, with 12 bases sitting between them. This CDR3 has 14 residues. Germline values: CDR1 SGHRS, CDR2 YFSETQ. CDR3 region: CASSHDGVGNTIYF. As DNA, the CDR3 is TGCGCCAGCAGTCACGACGGGGTTGGAAACACCATATATTTT.

The CDR3 reads CASSEAERDPTYF. In nucleotides, the CDR3 is TGTGCCAGCAGTGAAGCGGAAAGGGACCCCACATATTTT. The rearrangement uses TRBV2 and TRBJ1-3; TRBD1 might be the D (5 bases). Trimming shortened V by 0 bases and J by 15 bases, and 15 bases separated the two germline ends. This CDR3 is built from 13 residues. The germline gives CDR1 SNHLY, CDR2 FYNNEI. Full variable domain (rest looked up from reference TRBV2 and TRBJ1-3): EPEVTQTPSHQVTQMGQEVILRCVPISNHLYFYWYRQILGQKVEFLVSFYNNEISEKSEIFDDQFSVERPDGSNFTLKIRSTKLEDSAMYFCASSEAERDPTYFGEGSWLTVV.

A single count supports this clone. The chain employs TRBV30 and TRBJ1-2; D is perhaps TRBD1 (5 bases). Deletions cut 1 base from V and 8 bases from J, with 14 bases between. CDR1 and CDR2 (germline): GTSNPN, SVGIG (reference sequence). This CDR3 contains 13 residues. In nucleotides, the CDR3 is TGTGCCTGGAGTGGGACACTATACTGGGGCTACACCTTC. Amino acid sequence: CAWSGTLYWGYTF.

The chain is built from TRBV19 and TRBJ1-5, with a weak D call TRBD1 (5 bases). Trimming took 1 base from V and 6 from J, leaving 10 bases between them. Germline V CDR1 and CDR2: LNHDA, SQIVND (reference sequence). CDR3 length: 14 amino acids. The CDR3 sequence is CASSIGGFVQPQHF. CDR3 nucleotides: TGTGCCAGTAGTATAGGGGGGTTCGTTCAGCCCCAGCATTTT. Together with reference TRBV19 and TRBJ1-5, the CDR3 gives the full variable domain: DGGITQSPKYLFRKEGQNVTLSCEQNLNHDAMYWYRQDPGQGLRLIYYSQIVNDFQKGDIAEGYSVSREKKESFPLTVTSAQKNPTAFYLCASSIGGFVQPQHFGDGTRLSIL.

The chain joins TRBV9 to TRBJ1-5; a weak D match, TRBD1 (5 bases). The germline CDR1 and CDR2 sequences are SGDLS and YYNGEE. V lost 0 bases to trimming and J lost 7 bases, with 11 bases between them. The CDR3 length is 14 residues. In DNA form, the CDR3 reads TGTGCCAGCAGCGTAGGTGGGGGGTACCAGCCCCAGCATTTT. This encodes CASSVGGGYQPQHF.

This rearrangement joins TRBV29-1 to TRBJ2-1; 8 bases agree with TRBD2. The ends lost 3 bases at V and 8 bases at J; junction bases unmatched: 6. CDR3 length equals 13 residues. Germline assignment: CDR1 SQVTM and CDR2 ANQGSEA. The DNA for the CDR3 is TGCAGCGTTGACGGGGGGGCTAATGATGAGCAGTTCTTC. Its translation: CSVDGGANDEQFF.

V and J are TRBV13 and TRBJ1-6; tentative D call: TRBD1 (5 bases). V lost 5 bases and J 8 bases, leaving 13 bases between the germline ends. From germline, CDR1 is PRHDT and CDR2 FYEKMQ (reference sequence). The CDR3 length is 14 residues. The CDR3, as DNA: TGTGCCAGCAGCCGGGGCCAAGCCGATTCACCCCTCCACTTT. Amino acid sequence: CASSRGQADSPLHF. The whole variable domain, remainder taken from reference TRBV13 and TRBJ1-6, is AAGVIQSPRHLIKEKRETATLKCYPIPRHDTVYWYQQGPGQDPQFLISFYEKMQSDKGSIPDRFSAQQFSDYHSELNMSSLELGDSALYFCASSRGQADSPLHFGNGTRLTVT.

This sequence joins TRBV2 and TRBJ1-2; tentative D call: TRBD1 (5 bases). Trimming stripped 10 bases from V and 9 bases from J, with 21 bases between. The CDR3 consists of 13 residues. Germline lookup yields CDR1 SNHLY and CDR2 FYNNEI. The CDR3 coding sequence is TGTGCCACCACATCGGGGTTTGAGGGGAGCTACACCTTC. This translates into CATTSGFEGSYTF.

CDR3 loop: CASSFHTEAFF. DNA of the CDR3: TGTGCCAGCAGCTTTCACACTGAAGCTTTCTTT. V gene TRBV7-9 combines with J gene TRBJ1-1; no definite D call. From germline, CDR1 is SEHNR and CDR2 FQNEAQ (reference sequence). The V end lost 3 bases, the J end lost 3 bases, and 2 bases lay between the germline ends. This CDR3 has 11 residues.

V is TRBV4-2 and J is TRBJ1-5; D is undetermined. This CDR3 spans 17 amino acids. Germline V gives CDR1 LGHNA, CDR2 YNFKEQ. V was clipped by 0 bases and J by 2 bases, with 14 bases between them. The CDR3 spells CASSQDFQDNRNQPQHF. The DNA of the CDR3 is TGTGCCAGCAGCCAAGATTTCCAGGATAATCGCAATCAGCCCCAGCATTTT.

In DNA form, the CDR3 reads TGTGCCACCCAGGACAGGTTTACCTACGAGCAGTACTTC. Translating it yields CATQDRFTYEQYF. This chain uses TRBV6-6 with TRBJ2-7; 7 bases are shared with TRBD1. The trim removed 10 bases at V and 2 bases at J, leaving 8 bases unmatched. Germline loops: CDR1 MNHNY, CDR2 SVGAGI (reference sequence). The CDR3 consists of 13 residues.

The chain combines TRBV30 with TRBJ2-2; 10 nucleotides match TRBD1. Losses at the gene ends were 2 bases for V and 9 bases for J; bases not matched to a gene: 9. This CDR3 contains 15 residues. Per the germline V gene, CDR1 is GTSNPN and CDR2 is SVGIG (reference sequence). CDR3 sequence reads: CAWSPGQGSLRELFF. The CDR3 DNA is TGTGCCTGGAGTCCGGGACAGGGGAGTTTAAGGGAGCTGTTTTTT.

This chain links TRBV7-9 with TRBJ1-5; D gene uncertain. V shed 6 bases and J shed 3 bases, with 9 bases lying between them. The CDR3 is 13 residues long. Germline-derived CDR1 and CDR2 are SEHNR and FQNEAQ (reference sequence). The CDR3, as DNA: TGTGCCAGCAGTCCAGACTTCAATCAGCCCCAGCATTTT. Amino acid sequence: CASSPDFNQPQHF. Using reference TRBV7-9 and TRBJ1-5 for the parts outside the CDR3, the full variable domain is DTGVSQNPRHKITKRGQNVTFRCDPISEHNRLYWYRQTLGQGPEFLTYFQNEAQLEKSRLLSDRFSAERPKGSFSTLEIQRTEQGDSAMYLCASSPDFNQPQHFGDGTRLSIL.

V is TRBV7-9 and J is TRBJ2-2; TRBD1 agrees at 8 bases. Germline values: CDR1 SEHNR, CDR2 FQNEAQ (reference sequence). The CDR3 loop spans 17 amino acids. After removal of 6 bases from V and 2 bases from J, the junction contained 11 bases not matched to a gene. The CDR3 DNA follows: TGTGCCAGCAGATTACCGGGACAGGCCTCTAACACCGGGGAGCTGTTTTTT. This gives the protein CASRLPGQASNTGELFF.

On this clone itself: Relative to the germline gene, one junction end is altered; a read error may explain this. This sequence joins TRBV27 and TRBJ1-5; D uncertain. This CDR3 comprises 14 residues. Germline V gives CDR1 MNHEY, CDR2 SMNVEV (reference sequence). This chain's CDR3 is CASSLSALNQPQHF. DNA of the CDR3: TGTGCCAGCAGTCTATCCGCTCTCAATCAGCCCCAGCATTTT.